This T cell receptor (beta chain) was captured by sequencing in a study of identical twins. TCRdb reprocessed the 5' RACE reads via MiXCR and lists one record per CDR3 protein. The profile shows 650,000 to 750,000 distinct CDR3 sequences, about 20% of them singletons. CDR3 length: 16 amino acids. Germline V gene sequence: CDR1 LGHNA, CDR2 YNFKEQ. V was trimmed by 4 bases and J by 4 bases, leaving 20 bases between them. This sample also appeared in a second study, on T cells expressing NK-cell markers. That paper notes: Sequencing of TCR beta repertoires drew on sorted CD3+CD56+NKG2C+, CD3+CD56+NKG2C- and CD3+CD56-NKG2C+ T cells.

Source material: PBMCs. The receptor was isolated from a woman younger than 30 in good health. The chain couples TRBV4-2 to TRBJ2-7; D is perhaps TRBD1 or TRBD2 (9 bases each). CDR3 in DNA: TGTGCCAGCAGCCGCGGGGGGGGACAGGGTTTGTACGAGCAGTACTTC. It encodes CASSRGGGQGLYEQYF.